This T cell receptor (beta chain) appears in the sequencing data of a study of T-cell memory formation after mild COVID-19. For the study at large: TCR clustering was largely donor specific.

The study, taken as a whole, reports: Several responding clones turned up in pre-infection memory, indicating that cross-reactive memory may have taken part.

This clonotype has at least ten counts. Its antigen remains unidentified. Constant-segment primers and 5'RACE yielded cDNA libraries for TCR alpha and TCR beta, each carrying sample barcodes and UMIs. Each CDR3 protein is one row after TCRdb ran MiXCR on the 5' RACE reads. The data show 200,000 to 300,000 distinct CDR3 sequences, over 15% seen once. This TCR was sampled from a man younger than 35 who had mild COVID-19 (a few samples of this study predate the infection). Cell type and time point are not known. Sequencing was performed on PBMCs or a T cell subset sorted from them (not recorded which).

The CDR3 here is CASRTWEGGEQYF. The CDR3 DNA sequence: TGTGCCAGCAGGACCTGGGAGGGGGGGGAGCAGTACTTC. The chain employs TRBV6-6 and TRBJ2-7; perhaps TRBD2 as D (7 bases). V was pared by 6 bases and J by 7 bases, with 16 bases between. This CDR3 has 13 residues. Germline assignment: CDR1 MNHNY and CDR2 SVGAGI (reference sequence).